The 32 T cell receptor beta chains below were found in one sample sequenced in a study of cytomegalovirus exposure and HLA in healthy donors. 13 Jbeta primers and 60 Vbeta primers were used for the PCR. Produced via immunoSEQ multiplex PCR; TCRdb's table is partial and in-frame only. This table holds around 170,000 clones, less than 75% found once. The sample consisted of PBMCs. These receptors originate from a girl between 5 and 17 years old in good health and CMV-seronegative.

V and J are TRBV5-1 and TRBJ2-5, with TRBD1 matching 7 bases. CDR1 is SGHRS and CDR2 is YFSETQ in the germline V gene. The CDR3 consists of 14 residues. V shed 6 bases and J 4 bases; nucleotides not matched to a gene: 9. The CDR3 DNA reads TGCGCCAGCACCCGTGACAGGGCGGGAGAGACCCAGTACTTC. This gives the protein CASTRDRAGETQYF.

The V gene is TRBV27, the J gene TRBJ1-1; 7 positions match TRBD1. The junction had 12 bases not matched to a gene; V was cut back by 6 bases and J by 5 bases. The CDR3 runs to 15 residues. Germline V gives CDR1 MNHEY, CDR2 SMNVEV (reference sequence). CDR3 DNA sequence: TGTGCCAGCAGCCTTGCCTCGGGACAGACGACTGAAGCTTTCTTT. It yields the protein CASSLASGQTTEAFF.

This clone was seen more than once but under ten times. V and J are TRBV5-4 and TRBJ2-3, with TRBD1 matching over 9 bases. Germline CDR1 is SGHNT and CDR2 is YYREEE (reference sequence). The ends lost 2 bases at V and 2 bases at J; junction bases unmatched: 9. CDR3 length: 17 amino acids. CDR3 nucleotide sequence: TGTGCCAGCAGCTTCGGACGGACAGGGGTGGACACAGATACGCAGTATTTT. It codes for CASSFGRTGVDTDTQYF.

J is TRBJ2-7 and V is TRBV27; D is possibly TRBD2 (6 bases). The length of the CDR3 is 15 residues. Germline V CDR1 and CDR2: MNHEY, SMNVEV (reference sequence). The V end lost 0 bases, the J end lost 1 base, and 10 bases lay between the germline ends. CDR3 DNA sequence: TGTGCCAGCAGTTTATCTCCTCTAGCGTCCTACGAGCAGTACTTC. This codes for CASSLSPLASYEQYF.

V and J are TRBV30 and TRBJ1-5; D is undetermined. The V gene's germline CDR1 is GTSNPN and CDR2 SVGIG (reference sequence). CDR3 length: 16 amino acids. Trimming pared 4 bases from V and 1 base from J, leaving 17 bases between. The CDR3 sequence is CAWTAPPGGSNQPQHF. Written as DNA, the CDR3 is TGTGCCTGGACCGCACCCCCCGGAGGGAGCAATCAGCCCCAGCATTTT.

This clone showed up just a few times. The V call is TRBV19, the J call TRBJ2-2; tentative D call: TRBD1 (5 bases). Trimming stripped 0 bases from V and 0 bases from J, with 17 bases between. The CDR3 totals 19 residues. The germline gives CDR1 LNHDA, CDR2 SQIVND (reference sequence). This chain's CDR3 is CASSIDKGAIFANTGELFF. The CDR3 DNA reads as TGTGCCAGTAGTATAGATAAAGGGGCCATTTTCGCGAACACCGGGGAGCTGTTTTTT.

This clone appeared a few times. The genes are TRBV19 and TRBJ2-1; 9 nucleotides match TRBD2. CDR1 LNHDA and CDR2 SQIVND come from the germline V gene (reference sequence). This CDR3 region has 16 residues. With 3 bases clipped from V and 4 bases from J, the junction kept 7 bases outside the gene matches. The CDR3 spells CASSMSASGVYNEQFF. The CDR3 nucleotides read TGTGCCAGTAGTATGTCCGCTAGCGGGGTATACAATGAGCAGTTCTTC.

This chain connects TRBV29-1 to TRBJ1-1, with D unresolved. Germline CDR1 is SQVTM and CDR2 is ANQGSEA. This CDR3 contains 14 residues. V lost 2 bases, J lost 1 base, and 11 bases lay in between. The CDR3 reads CSVEQDFQNTEAFF. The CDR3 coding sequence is TGCAGCGTTGAACAGGACTTTCAGAACACTGAAGCTTTCTTT.

CDR3 amino acids: CASRMPGLAGGQETQYF. Here the CDR3 DNA reads TGTGCCAGCCGTATGCCGGGACTAGCGGGGGGCCAAGAGACCCAGTACTTC. The V call is TRBV5-4, the J call TRBJ2-5, with TRBD2 identical over 15 bases. The CDR3 has 17 residues. With 7 bases clipped from V and 1 base from J, the junction kept 8 bases outside the gene matches. CDR1 and CDR2 (germline): SGHNT, YYREEE (reference sequence).

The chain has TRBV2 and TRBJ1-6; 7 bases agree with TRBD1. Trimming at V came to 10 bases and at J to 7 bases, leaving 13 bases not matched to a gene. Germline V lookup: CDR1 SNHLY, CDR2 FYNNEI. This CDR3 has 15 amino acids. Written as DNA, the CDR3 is TGTGCCACCACGTCGGGGGACAGATCAAATTCACCCCTCCACTTT. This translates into CATTSGDRSNSPLHF.

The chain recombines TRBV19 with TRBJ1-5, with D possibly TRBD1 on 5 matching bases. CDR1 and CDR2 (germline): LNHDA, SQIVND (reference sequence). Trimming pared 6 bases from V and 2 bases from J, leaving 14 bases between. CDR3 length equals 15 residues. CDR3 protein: CASRQDLSGNQPQHF. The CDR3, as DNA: TGTGCCAGTAGACAGGACCTTTCCGGCAATCAGCCCCAGCATTTT.

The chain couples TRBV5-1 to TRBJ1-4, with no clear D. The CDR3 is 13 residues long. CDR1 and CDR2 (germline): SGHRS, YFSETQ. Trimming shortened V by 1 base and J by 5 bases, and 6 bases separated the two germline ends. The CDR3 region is CASSLFQNEKLFF. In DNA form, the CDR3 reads TGCGCCAGCAGCTTGTTCCAAAATGAAAAACTGTTTTTT. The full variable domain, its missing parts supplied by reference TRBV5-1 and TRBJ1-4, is KAGVTQTPRYLIKTRGQQVTLSCSPISGHRSVSWYQQTPGQGLQFLFEYFSETQRNKGNFPGRFSGRQFSNSRSEMNVSTLELGDSALYLCASSLFQNEKLFFGSGTQLSVL.

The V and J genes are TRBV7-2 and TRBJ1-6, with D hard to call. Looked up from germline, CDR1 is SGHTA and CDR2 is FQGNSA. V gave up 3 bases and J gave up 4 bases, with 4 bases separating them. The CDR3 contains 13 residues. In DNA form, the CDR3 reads TGTGCCAGCAGCTTGACATATAATTCACCCCTCCACTTT. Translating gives CASSLTYNSPLHF.

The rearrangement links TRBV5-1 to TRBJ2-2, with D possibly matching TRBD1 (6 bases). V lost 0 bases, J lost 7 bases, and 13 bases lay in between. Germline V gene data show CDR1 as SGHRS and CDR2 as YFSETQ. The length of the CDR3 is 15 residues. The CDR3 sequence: CASSLAGDPSGELFF. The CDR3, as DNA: TGCGCCAGCAGCTTGGCAGGGGACCCGAGCGGGGAGCTGTTTTTT.

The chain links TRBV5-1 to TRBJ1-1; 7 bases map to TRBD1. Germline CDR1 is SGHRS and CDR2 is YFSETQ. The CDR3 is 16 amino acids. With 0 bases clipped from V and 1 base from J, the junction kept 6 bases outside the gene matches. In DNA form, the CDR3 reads TGCGCCAGCAGCTTGGTCGCAGGGGGGAGGAACACTGAAGCTTTCTTT. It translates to CASSLVAGGRNTEAFF.

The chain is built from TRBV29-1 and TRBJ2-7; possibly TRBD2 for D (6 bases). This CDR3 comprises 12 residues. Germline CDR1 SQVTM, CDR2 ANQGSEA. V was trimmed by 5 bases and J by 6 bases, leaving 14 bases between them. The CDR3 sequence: CSVTRDSGEQYF. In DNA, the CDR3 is TGCAGCGTTACCCGGGACTCTGGCGAGCAGTACTTC.

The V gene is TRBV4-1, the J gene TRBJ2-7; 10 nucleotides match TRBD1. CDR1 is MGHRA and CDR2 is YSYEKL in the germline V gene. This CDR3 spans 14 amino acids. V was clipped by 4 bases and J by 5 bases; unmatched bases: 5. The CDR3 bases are TGCGCCAGCAGCCTCCTGACAGGGGGCGACGAGCAGTACTTC. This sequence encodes CASSLLTGGDEQYF.

CDR3 nucleotide sequence: TGTGCCAGTAAGAAACGGGTCGGGGAAACCTACGAGCAGTACTTC. Translated, it gives CASKKRVGETYEQYF. V is TRBV19 and J is TRBJ2-7; possibly TRBD2 for D (5 bases). CDR1 is LNHDA and CDR2 is SQIVND in the germline V gene (reference sequence). V lost 7 bases and J lost 2, with 18 bases in between. This CDR3 is built from 15 residues. The entire variable domain, with the rest obtained from reference TRBV19 and TRBJ2-7, is as follows: DGGITQSPKYLFRKEGQNVTLSCEQNLNHDAMYWYRQDPGQGLRLIYYSQIVNDFQKGDIAEGYSVSREKKESFPLTVTSAQKNPTAFYLCASKKRVGETYEQYFGPGTRLTVT.

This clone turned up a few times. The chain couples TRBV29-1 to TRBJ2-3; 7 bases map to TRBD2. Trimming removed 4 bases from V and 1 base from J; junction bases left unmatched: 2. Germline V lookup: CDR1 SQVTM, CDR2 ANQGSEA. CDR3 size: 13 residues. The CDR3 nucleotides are TGCAGCGTTGTCGCGGGGGGCACAGATACGCAGTATTTT. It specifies CSVVAGGTDTQYF.

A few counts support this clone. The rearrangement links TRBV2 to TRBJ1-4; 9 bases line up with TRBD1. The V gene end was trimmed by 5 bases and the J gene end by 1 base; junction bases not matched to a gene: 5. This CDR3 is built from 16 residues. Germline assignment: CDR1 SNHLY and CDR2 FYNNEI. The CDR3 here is CASSPDRGGTNEKLFF. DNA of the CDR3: TGTGCCAGCAGTCCCGACAGGGGGGGAACTAATGAAAAACTGTTTTTT.

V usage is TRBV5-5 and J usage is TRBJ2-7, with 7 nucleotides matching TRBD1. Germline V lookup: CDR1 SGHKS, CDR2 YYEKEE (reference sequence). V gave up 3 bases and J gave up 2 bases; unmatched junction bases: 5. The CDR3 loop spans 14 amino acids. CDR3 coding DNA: TGTGCCAGCAGCTCCCGGGACAGAGCCTACGAGCAGTACTTC. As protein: CASSSRDRAYEQYF.

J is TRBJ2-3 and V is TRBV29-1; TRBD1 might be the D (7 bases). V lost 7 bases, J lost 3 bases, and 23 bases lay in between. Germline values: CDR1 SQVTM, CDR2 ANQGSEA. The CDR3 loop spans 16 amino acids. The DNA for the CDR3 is TGCAGCGCTAGAAGACTAGAGACAGGGTTGACAGATACGCAGTATTTT. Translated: CSARRLETGLTDTQYF.

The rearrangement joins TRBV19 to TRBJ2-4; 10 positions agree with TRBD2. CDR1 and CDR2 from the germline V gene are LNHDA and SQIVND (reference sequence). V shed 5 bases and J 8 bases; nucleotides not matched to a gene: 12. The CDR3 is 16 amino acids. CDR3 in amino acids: CASSPTSGEAVYIQYF. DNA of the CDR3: TGTGCCAGTAGTCCTACTAGCGGGGAGGCCGTTTACATTCAGTACTTC.

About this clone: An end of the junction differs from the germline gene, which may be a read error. The CDR3 protein is CASRQEGGLGNTEAFF. DNA of the CDR3: TGCGCCAGCAGACAAGAAGGGGGCTTAGGGAACACTGAAGCTTTCTTT. The chain employs TRBV4-1 and TRBJ1-1; the match to TRBD1 covers 7 bases. Germline V gives CDR1 MGHRA, CDR2 YSYEKL. The CDR3 length is 16 residues.

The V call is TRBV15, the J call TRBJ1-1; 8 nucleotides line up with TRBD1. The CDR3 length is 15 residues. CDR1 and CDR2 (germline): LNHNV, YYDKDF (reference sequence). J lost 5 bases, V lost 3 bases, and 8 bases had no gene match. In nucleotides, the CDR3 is TGTGCCACCAGCAGGGCAGGGGGCGCGGGGACTGAAGCTTTCTTT. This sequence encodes CATSRAGGAGTEAFF.

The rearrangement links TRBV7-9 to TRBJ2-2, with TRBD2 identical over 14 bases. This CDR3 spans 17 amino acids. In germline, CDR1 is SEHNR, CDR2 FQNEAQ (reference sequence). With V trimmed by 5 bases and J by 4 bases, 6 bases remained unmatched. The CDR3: CASSPGLAGGPTGELFF. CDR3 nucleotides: TGTGCCAGCAGCCCCGGACTAGCGGGGGGACCCACCGGGGAGCTGTTTTTT.

CDR3 DNA sequence: TGTGCCACCAGCAGACCGCCAACAGGGGCGACTGAAGCTTTCTTT. This gives the protein CATSRPPTGATEAFF. The chain has TRBV15 and TRBJ1-1; the match to TRBD1 covers 7 bases. The J segment lost 5 bases and the V segment lost 2 bases, leaving 8 bases of the junction unmatched. This CDR3 region has 15 residues. Germline V gene data show CDR1 as LNHNV and CDR2 as YYDKDF (reference sequence).

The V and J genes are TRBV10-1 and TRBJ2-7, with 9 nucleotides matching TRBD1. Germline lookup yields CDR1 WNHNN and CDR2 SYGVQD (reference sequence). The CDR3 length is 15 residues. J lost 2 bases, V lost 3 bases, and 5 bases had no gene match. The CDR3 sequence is CASSEGQGNTYEQYF. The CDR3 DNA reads TGCGCCAGCAGTGAAGGACAGGGGAATACCTACGAGCAGTACTTC.

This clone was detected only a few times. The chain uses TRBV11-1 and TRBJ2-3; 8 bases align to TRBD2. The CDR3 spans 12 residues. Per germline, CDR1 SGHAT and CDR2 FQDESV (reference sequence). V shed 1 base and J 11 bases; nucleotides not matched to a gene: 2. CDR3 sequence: CASSLEAGGQYF. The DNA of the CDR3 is TGTGCCAGCAGCTTAGAGGCGGGAGGGCAGTATTTT.

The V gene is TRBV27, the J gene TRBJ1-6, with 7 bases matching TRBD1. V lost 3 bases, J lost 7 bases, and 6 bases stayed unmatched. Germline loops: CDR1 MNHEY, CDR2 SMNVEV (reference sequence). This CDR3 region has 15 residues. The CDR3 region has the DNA TGTGCCAGCAGTTTGGGACAGAGGGGAAATTCACCCCTCCACTTT. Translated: CASSLGQRGNSPLHF.

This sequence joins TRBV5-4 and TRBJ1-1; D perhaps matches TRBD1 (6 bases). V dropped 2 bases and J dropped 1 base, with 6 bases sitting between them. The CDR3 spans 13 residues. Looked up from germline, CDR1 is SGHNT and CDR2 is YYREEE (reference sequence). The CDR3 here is CASSFRGNTEAFF. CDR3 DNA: TGTGCCAGCAGCTTCAGGGGGAACACTGAAGCTTTCTTT. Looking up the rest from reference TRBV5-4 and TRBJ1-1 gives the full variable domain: ETGVTQSPTHLIKTRGQQVTLRCSSQSGHNTVSWYQQALGQGPQFIFQYYREEENGRGNFPPRFSGLQFPNYSSELNVNALELDDSALYLCASSFRGNTEAFFGQGTRLTVV.

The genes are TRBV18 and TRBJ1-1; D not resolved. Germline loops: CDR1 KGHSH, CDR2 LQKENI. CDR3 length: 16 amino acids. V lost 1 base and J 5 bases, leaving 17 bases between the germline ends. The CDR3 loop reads CASSPLGSTGGTEAFF. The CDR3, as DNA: TGTGCCAGCTCACCACTCGGGTCTACTGGTGGGACTGAAGCTTTCTTT.